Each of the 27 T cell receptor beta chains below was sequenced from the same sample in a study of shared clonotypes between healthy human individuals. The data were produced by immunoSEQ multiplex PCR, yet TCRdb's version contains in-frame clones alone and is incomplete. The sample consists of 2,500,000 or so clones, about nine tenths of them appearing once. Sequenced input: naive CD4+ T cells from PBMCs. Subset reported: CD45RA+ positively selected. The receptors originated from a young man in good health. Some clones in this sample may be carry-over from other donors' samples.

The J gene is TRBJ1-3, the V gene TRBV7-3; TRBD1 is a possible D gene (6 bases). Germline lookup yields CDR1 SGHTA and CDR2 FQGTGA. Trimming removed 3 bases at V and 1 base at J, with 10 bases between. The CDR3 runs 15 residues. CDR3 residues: CASSFGGASGNTIYF. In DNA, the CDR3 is TGTGCCAGCAGCTTCGGGGGGGCTTCTGGAAACACCATATATTTT.

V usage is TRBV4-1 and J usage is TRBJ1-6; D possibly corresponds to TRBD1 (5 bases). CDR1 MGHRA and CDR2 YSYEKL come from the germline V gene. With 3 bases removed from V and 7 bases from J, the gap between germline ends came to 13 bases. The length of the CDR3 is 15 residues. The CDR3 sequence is CASSQAGTLNSPLHF. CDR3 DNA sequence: TGCGCCAGCAGCCAGGCCGGGACCCTAAATTCACCCCTCCACTTT.

The CDR3 here is CASSRTSGRVETQYF. Here the CDR3 DNA reads TGTGCCAGCAGCCGGACTAGCGGGAGGGTAGAGACCCAGTACTTC. The chain uses TRBV28 and TRBJ2-5; 15 bases map to TRBD2. Trimming took 6 bases from V and 4 from J; bases not matched to a gene: 3. The length of the CDR3 is 15 residues. The germline V gene encodes CDR1 MDHEN and CDR2 SYDVKM.

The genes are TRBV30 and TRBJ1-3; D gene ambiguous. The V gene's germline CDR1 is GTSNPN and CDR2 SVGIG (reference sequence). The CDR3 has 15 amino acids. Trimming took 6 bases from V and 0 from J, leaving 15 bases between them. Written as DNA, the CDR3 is TGTGCCTGTAAACCCGGACTCCTCTCTGGAAACACCATATATTTT. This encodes CACKPGLLSGNTIYF.

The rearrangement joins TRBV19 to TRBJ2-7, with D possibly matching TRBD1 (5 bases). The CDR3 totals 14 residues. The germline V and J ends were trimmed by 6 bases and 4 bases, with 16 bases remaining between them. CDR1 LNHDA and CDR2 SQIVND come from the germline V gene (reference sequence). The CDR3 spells CASSATQGVYEQYF. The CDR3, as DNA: TGTGCCAGTAGCGCCACCCAGGGCGTTTACGAGCAGTACTTC.

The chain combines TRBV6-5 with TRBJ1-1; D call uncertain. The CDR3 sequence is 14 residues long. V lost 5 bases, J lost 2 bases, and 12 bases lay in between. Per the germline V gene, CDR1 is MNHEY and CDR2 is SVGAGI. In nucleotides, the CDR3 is TGTGCCAGCAGTCGAATCCAAATAAACACTGAAGCTTTCTTT. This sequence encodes CASSRIQINTEAFF.

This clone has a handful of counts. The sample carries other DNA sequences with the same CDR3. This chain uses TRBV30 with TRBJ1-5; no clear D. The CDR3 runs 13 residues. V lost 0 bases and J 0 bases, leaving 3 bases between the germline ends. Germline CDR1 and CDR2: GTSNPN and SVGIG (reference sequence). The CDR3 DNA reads TGTGCCTGGAGTGTGAATAGCAATCAGCCCCAGCATTTT. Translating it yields CAWSVNSNQPQHF.

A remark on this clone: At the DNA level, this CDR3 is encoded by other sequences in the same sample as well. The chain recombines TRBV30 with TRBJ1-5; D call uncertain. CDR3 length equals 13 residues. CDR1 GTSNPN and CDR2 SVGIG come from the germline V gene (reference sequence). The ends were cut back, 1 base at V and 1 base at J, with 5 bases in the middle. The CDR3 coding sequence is TGTGCCTGGAGTGGTCAGAGCAATCAGCCCCAGCATTTT. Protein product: CAWSGQSNQPQHF.

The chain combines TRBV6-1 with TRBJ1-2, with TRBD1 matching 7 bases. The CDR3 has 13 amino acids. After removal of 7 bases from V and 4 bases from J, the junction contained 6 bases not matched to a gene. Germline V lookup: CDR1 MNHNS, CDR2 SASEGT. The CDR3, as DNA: TGTGCCAGCACGACAGGGCAAGGCTATGGCTACACCTTC. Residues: CASTTGQGYGYTF.

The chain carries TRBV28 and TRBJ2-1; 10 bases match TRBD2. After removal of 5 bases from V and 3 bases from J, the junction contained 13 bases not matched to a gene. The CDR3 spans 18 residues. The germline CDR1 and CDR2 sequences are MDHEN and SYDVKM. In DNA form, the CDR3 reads TGTGCCAGCAGTGGTACAGGGATAGCGGGAGGAAACTACAATGAGCAGTTCTTC. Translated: CASSGTGIAGGNYNEQFF.

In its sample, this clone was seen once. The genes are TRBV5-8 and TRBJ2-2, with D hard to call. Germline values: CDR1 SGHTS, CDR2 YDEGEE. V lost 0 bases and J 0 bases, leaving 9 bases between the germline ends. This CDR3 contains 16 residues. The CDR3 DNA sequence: TGTGCCAGCAGCTTGGGACTTACCGCGAACACCGGGGAGCTGTTTTTT. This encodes CASSLGLTANTGELFF.

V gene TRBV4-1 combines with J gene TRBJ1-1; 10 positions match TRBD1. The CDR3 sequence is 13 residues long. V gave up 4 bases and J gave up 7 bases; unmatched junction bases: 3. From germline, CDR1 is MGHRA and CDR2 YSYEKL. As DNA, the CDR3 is TGCGCCAGCAGCCTCGGGACAGGGGATGAAGCTTTCTTT. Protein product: CASSLGTGDEAFF.

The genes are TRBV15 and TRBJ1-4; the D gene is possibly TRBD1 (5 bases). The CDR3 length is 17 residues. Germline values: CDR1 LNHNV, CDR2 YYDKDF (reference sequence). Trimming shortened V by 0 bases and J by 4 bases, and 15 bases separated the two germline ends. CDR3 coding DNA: TGTGCCACCAGCAGAGAGATCCCGGGGCAGGGTAATGAAAAACTGTTTTTT. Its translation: CATSREIPGQGNEKLFF.

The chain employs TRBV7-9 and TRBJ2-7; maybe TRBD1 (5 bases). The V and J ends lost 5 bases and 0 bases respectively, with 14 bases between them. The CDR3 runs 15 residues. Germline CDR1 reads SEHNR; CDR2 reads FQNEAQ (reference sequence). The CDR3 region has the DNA TGTGCCAGCAGCCCCGACAGATTGCCCTCCTACGAGCAGTACTTC. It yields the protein CASSPDRLPSYEQYF. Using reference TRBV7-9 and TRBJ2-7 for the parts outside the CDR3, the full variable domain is DTGVSQNPRHKITKRGQNVTFRCDPISEHNRLYWYRQTLGQGPEFLTYFQNEAQLEKSRLLSDRFSAERPKGSFSTLEIQRTEQGDSAMYLCASSPDRLPSYEQYFGPGTRLTVT.

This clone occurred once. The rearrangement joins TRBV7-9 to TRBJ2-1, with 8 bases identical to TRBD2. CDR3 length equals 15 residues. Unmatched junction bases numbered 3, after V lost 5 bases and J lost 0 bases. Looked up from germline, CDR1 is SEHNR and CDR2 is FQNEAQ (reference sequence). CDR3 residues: CASSTLAASYNEQFF. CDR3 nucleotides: TGTGCCAGCAGCACACTAGCGGCCTCCTACAATGAGCAGTTCTTC.

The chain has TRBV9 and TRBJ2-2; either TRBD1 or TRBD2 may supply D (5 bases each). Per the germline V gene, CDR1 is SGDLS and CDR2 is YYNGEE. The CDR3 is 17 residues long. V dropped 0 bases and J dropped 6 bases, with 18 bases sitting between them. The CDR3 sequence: CASSVVPQELGAGELFF. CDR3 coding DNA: TGTGCCAGCAGCGTAGTCCCACAGGAGCTGGGGGCCGGGGAGCTGTTTTTT.

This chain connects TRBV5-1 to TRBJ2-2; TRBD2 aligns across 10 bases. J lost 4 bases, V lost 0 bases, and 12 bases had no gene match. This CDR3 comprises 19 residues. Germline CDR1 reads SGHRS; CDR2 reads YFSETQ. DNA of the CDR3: TGCGCCAGCAGCTTGGCCGAGAGGTCTAGCGGGAGACCCACCGGGGAGCTGTTTTTT. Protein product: CASSLAERSSGRPTGELFF.

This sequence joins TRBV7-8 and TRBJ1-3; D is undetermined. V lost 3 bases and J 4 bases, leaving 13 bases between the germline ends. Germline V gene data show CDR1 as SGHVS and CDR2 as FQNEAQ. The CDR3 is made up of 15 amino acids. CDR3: CASSFGGGSGNTIYF. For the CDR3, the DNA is TGTGCCAGCAGCTTTGGCGGCGGTTCGGGAAACACCATATATTTT.

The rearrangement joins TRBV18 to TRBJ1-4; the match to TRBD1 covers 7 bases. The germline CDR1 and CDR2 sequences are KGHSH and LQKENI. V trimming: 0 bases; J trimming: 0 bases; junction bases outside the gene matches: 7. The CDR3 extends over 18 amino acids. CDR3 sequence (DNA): TGTGCCAGCTCACCACCGGGGGACAGCTTTGCAACTAATGAAAAACTGTTTTTT. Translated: CASSPPGDSFATNEKLFF.

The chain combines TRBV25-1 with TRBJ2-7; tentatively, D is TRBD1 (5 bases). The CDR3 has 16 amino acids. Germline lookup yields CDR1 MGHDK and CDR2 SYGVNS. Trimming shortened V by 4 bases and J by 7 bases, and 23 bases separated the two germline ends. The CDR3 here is CASSVLLDSDVREQYF. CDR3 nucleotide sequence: TGTGCCAGCAGTGTTCTCCTAGACAGTGACGTTCGAGAGCAGTACTTC.

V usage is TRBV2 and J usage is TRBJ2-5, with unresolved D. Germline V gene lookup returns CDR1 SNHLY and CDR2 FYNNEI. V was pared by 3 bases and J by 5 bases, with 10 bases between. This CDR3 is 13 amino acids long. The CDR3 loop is CASSEGRSETQYF. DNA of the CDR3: TGTGCCAGCAGTGAGGGTAGATCTGAGACCCAGTACTTC.

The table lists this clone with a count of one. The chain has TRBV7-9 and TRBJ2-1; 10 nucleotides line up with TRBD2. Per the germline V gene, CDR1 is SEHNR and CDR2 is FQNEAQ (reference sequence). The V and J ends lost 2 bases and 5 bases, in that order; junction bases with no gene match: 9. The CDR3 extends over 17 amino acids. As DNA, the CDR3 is TGTGCCAGCAGCTTAAAACTAGCGGGACAACGAGACAATGAGCAGTTCTTC. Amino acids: CASSLKLAGQRDNEQFF.

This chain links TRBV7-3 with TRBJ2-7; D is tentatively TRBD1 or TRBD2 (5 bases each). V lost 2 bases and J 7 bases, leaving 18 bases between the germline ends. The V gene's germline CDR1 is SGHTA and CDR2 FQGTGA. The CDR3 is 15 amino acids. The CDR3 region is CASSLGRDGVGEQYF. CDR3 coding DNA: TGTGCCAGCAGCTTAGGTCGGGACGGGGTAGGGGAGCAGTACTTC.

The CDR3 spells CASSRRQGMYQETQYF. CDR3 nucleotide sequence: TGTGCCAGCAGCCGGAGACAGGGGATGTACCAAGAGACCCAGTACTTC. The rearrangement links TRBV7-9 to TRBJ2-5; 8 nucleotides match TRBD1. There are 16 residues in the CDR3. Germline V gene sequence: CDR1 SEHNR, CDR2 FQNEAQ (reference sequence). The ends lost 5 bases at V and 0 bases at J; junction bases unmatched: 8. The entire variable domain, with the rest obtained from reference TRBV7-9 and TRBJ2-5, is as follows: DTGVSQNPRHKITKRGQNVTFRCDPISEHNRLYWYRQTLGQGPEFLTYFQNEAQLEKSRLLSDRFSAERPKGSFSTLEIQRTEQGDSAMYLCASSRRQGMYQETQYFGPGTRLLVL.

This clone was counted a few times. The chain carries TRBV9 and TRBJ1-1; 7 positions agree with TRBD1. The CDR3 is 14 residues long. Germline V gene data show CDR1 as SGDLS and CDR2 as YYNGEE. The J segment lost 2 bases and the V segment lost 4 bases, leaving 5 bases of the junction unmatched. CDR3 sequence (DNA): TGTGCCAGCAGCCCCCGGGACAGAAACACTGAAGCTTTCTTT. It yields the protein CASSPRDRNTEAFF.

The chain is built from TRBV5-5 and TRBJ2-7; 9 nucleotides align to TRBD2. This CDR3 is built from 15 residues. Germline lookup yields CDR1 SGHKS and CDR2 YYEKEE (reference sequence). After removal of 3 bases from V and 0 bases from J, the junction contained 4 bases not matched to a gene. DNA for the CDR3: TGTGCCAGCAGCTCCGGACTAGCGAACTCCTACGAGCAGTACTTC. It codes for CASSSGLANSYEQYF. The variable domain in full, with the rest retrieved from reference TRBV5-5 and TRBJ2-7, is DAGVTQSPTHLIKTRGQQVTLRCSPISGHKSVSWYQQVLGQGPQFIFQYYEKEERGRGNFPDRFSARQFPNYSSELNVNALLLGDSALYLCASSSGLANSYEQYFGPGTRLTVT.

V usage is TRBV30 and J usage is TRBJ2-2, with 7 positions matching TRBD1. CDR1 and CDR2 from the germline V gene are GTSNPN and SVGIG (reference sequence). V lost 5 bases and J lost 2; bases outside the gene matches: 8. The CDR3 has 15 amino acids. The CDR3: CAWQPGTVNTGELFF. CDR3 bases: TGTGCCTGGCAGCCCGGGACAGTAAACACCGGGGAGCTGTTTTTT.